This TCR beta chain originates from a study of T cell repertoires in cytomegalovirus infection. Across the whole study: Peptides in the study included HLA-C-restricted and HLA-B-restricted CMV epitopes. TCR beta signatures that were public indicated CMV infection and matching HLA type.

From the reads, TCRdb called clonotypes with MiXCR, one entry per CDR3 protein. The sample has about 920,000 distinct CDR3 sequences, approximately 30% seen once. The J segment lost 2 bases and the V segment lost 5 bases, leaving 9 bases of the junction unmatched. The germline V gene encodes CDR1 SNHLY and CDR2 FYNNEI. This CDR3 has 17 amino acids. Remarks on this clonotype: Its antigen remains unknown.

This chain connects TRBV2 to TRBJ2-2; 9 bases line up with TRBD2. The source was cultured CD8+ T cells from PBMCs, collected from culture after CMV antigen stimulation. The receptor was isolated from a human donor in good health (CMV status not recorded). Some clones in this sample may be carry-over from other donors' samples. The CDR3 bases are TGTGCCAGCAGTCTCGCGACTAGCGGTGATAACACCGGGGAGCTGTTTTTT. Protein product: CASSLATSGDNTGELFF.